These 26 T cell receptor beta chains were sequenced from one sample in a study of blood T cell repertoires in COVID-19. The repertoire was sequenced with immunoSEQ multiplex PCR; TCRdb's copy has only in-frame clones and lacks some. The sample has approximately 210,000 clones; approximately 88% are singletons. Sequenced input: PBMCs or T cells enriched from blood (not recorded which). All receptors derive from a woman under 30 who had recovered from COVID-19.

The CDR3 is CASSQGPLWAPYSGYTF. The CDR3 DNA sequence: TGTGCCAGCAGCCAAGGACCCCTTTGGGCCCCCTATTCGGGCTACACCTTC. The chain recombines TRBV14 with TRBJ1-2; D gene ambiguous. The CDR3 loop spans 17 amino acids. CDR1 is SGHDN, CDR2 FVKESK, per germline. Trimming removed 1 base from V and 8 bases from J, with 23 bases in between.

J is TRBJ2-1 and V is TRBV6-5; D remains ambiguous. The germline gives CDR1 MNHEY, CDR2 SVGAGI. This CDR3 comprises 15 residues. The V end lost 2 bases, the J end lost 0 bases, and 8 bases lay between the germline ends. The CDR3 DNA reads TGTGCCAGCAGTTACGGGCAGAGCTCCTACAATGAGCAGTTCTTC. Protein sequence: CASSYGQSSYNEQFF.

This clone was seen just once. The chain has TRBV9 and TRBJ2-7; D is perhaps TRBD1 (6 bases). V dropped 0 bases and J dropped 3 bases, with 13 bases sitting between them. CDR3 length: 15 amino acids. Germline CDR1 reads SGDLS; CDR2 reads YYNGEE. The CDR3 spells CASSVEATGGYEQYF. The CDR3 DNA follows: TGTGCCAGCAGCGTAGAGGCGACAGGAGGCTACGAGCAGTACTTC.

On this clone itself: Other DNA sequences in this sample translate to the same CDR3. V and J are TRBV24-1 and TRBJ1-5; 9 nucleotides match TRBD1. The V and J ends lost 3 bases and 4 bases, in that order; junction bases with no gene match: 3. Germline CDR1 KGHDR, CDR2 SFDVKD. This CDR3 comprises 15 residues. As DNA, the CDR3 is TGTGCCACCAGTGATCCCGGGACAGGGAATCAGCCCCAGCATTTT. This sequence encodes CATSDPGTGNQPQHF.

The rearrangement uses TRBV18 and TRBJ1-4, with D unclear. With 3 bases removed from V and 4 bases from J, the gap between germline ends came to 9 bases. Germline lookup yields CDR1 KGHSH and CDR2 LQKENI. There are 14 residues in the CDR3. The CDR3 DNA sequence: TGTGCCAGCTCACCCTCAGGTATTAATGAAAAACTGTTTTTT. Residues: CASSPSGINEKLFF.

The DNA of the CDR3 is TGCGCCAGCAGCTTGACGGGGCCGGCGGGAGGAAACACCATATATTTT. It codes for CASSLTGPAGGNTIYF. The gene calls are TRBV5-1 and TRBJ1-3; possibly TRBD1 for D (5 bases). Trimming shortened V by 1 base and J by 4 bases, and 15 bases separated the two germline ends. This CDR3 contains 16 residues. Germline V lookup: CDR1 SGHRS, CDR2 YFSETQ. Drawing the rest from reference TRBV5-1 and TRBJ1-3, the complete variable domain is KAGVTQTPRYLIKTRGQQVTLSCSPISGHRSVSWYQQTPGQGLQFLFEYFSETQRNKGNFPGRFSGRQFSNSRSEMNVSTLELGDSALYLCASSLTGPAGGNTIYFGEGSWLTVV.

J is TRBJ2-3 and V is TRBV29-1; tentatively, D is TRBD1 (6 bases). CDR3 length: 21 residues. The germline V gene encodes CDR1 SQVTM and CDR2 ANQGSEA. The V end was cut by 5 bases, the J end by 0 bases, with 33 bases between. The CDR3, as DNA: TGCAGCGTTTTAGAGAGGATGGTTCTTCGGACAGCTCCATATAGCACAGATACGCAGTATTTT. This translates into CSVLERMVLRTAPYSTDTQYF.

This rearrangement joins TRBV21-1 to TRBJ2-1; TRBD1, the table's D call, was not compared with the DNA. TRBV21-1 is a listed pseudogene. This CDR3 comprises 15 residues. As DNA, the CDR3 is TGTGCCAGCAGCAAAGCGCACAGGGACGTTAATGAGCAGTTCTTC. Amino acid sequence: CASSKAHRDVNEQFF.

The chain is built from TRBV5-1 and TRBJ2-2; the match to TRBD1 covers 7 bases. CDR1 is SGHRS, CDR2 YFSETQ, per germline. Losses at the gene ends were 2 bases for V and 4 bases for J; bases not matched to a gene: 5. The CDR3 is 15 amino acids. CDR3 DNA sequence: TGCGCCAGCAGCTTTGGACAGGAGACCACCGGGGAGCTGTTTTTT. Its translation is CASSFGQETTGELFF.

CDR3 loop: CASSQEAIQETQYF. The CDR3 DNA reads as TGTGCCAGCAGTCAGGAAGCTATCCAAGAGACCCAGTACTTC. The chain recombines TRBV11-2 with TRBJ2-5; unclear D gene. The V gene's germline CDR1 is SGHAT and CDR2 FQNNGV. The CDR3 contains 14 residues. The V gene lost 6 bases and the J gene lost 1 base, with 12 bases spanning the gap.

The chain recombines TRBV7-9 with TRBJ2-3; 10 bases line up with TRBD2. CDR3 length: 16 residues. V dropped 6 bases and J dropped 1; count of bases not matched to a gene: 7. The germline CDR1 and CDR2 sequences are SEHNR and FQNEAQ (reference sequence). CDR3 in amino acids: CASSQTSGAGTDTQYF. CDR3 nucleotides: TGTGCCAGCAGTCAAACTAGCGGGGCGGGCACAGATACGCAGTATTTT.

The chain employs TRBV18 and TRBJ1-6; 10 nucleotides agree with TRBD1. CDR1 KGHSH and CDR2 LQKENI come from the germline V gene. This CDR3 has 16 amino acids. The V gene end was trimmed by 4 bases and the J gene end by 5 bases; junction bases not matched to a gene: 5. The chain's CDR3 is CASSLRQGAHNSPLHF. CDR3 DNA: TGTGCCAGCTCACTCAGACAGGGGGCGCATAATTCACCCCTCCACTTT.

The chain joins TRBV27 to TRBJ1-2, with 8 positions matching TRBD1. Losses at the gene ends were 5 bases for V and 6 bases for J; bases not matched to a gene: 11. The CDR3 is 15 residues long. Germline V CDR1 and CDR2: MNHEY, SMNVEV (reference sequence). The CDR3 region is CASSPGQVFYHGYTF. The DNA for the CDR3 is TGTGCCAGCAGTCCGGGACAGGTTTTTTACCATGGCTACACCTTC.

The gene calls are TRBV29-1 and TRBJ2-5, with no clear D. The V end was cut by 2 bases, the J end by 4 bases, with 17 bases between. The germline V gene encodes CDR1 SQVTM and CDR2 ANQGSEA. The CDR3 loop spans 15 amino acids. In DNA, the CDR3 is TGCAGCGTTGAATCTAGTATTGGGTTCGGAGAGACCCAGTACTTC. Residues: CSVESSIGFGETQYF. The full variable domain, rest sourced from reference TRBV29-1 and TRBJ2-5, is SAVISQKPSRDICQRGTSLTIQCQVDSQVTMMFWYRQQPGQSLTLIATANQGSEATYESGFVIDKFPISRPNLTFSTLTVSNMSPEDSSIYLCSVESSIGFGETQYFGPGTRLLVL.

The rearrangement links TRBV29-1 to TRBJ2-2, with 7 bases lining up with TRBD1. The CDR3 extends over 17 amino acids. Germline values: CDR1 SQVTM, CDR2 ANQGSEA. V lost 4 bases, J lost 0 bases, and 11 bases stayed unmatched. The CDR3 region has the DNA TGCAGCGTTGTTGGGGACAGCCGTATGTCGAACACCGGGGAGCTGTTTTTT. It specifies CSVVGDSRMSNTGELFF.

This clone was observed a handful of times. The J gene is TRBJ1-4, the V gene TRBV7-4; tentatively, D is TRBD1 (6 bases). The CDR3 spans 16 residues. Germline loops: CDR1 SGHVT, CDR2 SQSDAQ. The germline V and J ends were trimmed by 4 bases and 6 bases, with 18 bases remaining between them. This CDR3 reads CASSSRVGAPDEKLFF. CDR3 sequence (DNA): TGTGCCAGCAGCTCGAGGGTGGGGGCGCCGGATGAAAAACTGTTTTTT.

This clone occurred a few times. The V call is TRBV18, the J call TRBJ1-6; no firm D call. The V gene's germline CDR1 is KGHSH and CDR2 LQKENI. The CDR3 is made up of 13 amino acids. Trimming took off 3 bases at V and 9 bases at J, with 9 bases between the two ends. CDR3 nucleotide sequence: TGTGCCAGCTCACCCGCGACAAGTTCACCCCTCCACTTT. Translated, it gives CASSPATSSPLHF.

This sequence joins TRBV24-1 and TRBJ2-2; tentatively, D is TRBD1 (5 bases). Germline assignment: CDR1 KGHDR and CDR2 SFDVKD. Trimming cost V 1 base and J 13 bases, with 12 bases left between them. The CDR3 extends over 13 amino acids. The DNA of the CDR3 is TGTGCCACCAGTGATTTCACAGGTGGTGGGCTGTTTTTT. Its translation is CATSDFTGGGLFF.

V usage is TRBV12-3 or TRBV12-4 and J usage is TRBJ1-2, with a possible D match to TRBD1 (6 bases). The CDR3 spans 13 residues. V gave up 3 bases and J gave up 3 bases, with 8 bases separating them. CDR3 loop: CASSFRTDYGYTF. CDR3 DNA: TGTGCCAGCAGTTTTCGGACAGACTATGGCTACACCTTC.

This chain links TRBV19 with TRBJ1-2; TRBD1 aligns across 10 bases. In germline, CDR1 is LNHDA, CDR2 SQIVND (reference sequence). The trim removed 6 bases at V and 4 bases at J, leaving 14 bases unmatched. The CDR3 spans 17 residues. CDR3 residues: CASRGSGQGVFAYGYTF. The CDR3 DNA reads TGTGCCAGTAGGGGAAGTGGACAGGGGGTTTTCGCCTATGGCTACACCTTC.

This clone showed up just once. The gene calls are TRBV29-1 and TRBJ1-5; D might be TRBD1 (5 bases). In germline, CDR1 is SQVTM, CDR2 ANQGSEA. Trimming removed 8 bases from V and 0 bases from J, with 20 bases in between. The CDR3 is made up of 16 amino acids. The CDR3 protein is CSPGGGRAYSNQPQHF. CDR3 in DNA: TGCAGCCCCGGGGGAGGCAGGGCTTATAGCAATCAGCCCCAGCATTTT. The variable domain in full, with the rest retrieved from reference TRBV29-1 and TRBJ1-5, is SAVISQKPSRDICQRGTSLTIQCQVDSQVTMMFWYRQQPGQSLTLIATANQGSEATYESGFVIDKFPISRPNLTFSTLTVSNMSPEDSSIYLCSPGGGRAYSNQPQHFGDGTRLSIL.

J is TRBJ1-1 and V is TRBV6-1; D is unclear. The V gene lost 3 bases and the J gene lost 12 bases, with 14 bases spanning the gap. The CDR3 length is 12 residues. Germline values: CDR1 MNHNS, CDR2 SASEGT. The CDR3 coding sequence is TGTGCCAGCAGTGACCTGTTAAAAACAACTTTCTTT. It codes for CASSDLLKTTFF.

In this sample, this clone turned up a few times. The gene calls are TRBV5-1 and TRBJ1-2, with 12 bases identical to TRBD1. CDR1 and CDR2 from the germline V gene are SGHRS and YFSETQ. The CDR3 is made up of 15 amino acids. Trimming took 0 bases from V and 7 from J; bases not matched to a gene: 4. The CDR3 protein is CASSLEGQGASGYTF. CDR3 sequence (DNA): TGCGCCAGCAGCTTGGAGGGACAGGGGGCGTCTGGCTACACCTTC.

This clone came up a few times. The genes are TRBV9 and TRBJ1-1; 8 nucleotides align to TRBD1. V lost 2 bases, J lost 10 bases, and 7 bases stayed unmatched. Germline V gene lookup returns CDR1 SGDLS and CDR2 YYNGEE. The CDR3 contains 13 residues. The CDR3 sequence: CASSVGTGGVAFF. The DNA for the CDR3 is TGTGCCAGCAGCGTGGGGACAGGAGGGGTAGCTTTCTTT.

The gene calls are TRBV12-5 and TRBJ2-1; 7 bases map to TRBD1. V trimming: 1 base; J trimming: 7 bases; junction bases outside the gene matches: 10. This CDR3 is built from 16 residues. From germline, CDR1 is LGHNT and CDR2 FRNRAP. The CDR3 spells CASGLAGQDSWNEQFF. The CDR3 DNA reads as TGTGCTAGTGGTTTGGCCGGACAGGACTCGTGGAATGAGCAGTTCTTC.

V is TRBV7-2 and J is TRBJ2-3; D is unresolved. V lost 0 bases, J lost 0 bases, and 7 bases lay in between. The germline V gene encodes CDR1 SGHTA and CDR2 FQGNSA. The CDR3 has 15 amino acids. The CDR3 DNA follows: TGTGCCAGCAGCTTAGCGACTTTTAGCACAGATACGCAGTATTTT. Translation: CASSLATFSTDTQYF.